Shown below are 11 T cell receptor beta chains from a single sample sequenced in a study of blood T cell repertoires in COVID-19. TCRdb's table, derived via immunoSEQ multiplex PCR, lists solely in-frame clones and lacks some. The repertoire holds about 300,000 clones, with just over 90% as singletons. The sample comprised peripheral blood. These receptors originate from a woman between 25 and 40 years old with COVID-19, enrolled during active disease.

The chain carries TRBV27 and TRBJ2-1; 10 bases fit TRBD1. Trimming removed 6 bases from V and 3 bases from J; junction bases left unmatched: 2. The CDR3 has 14 amino acids. Per germline, CDR1 MNHEY and CDR2 SMNVEV (reference sequence). CDR3 sequence (DNA): TGTGCCAGCAGGACAGGGGGCTTCTACAATGAGCAGTTCTTC. Residues: CASRTGGFYNEQFF.

The chain links TRBV20-1 to TRBJ2-4, with 7 bases fitting TRBD1. V dropped 3 bases and J dropped 0; count of bases not matched to a gene: 5. In germline, CDR1 is DFQATT, CDR2 SNEGSKA (reference sequence). CDR3 size: 15 residues. Here the CDR3 DNA reads TGCAGTGCTAGTCTGGACAGGAGAGCCAAAAACATTCAGTACTTC. As protein: CSASLDRRAKNIQYF.

The chain carries TRBV18 and TRBJ1-3, with TRBD1 matching 8 bases. Germline-derived CDR1 and CDR2 are KGHSH and LQKENI. With V trimmed by 3 bases and J by 4 bases, 5 bases remained unmatched. This CDR3 contains 15 residues. DNA of the CDR3: TGTGCCAGCTCACCTCAGGGGGCCTACGGAAACACCATATATTTT. Protein: CASSPQGAYGNTIYF.

This clone has just one count. The V and J genes are TRBV2 and TRBJ2-7; the D gene is possibly TRBD2 (6 bases). The V end lost 4 bases, the J end lost 12 bases, and 16 bases lay between the germline ends. The CDR3 contains 12 residues. CDR1 SNHLY and CDR2 FYNNEI come from the germline V gene. The CDR3 loop reads CASSASGGTAYF. CDR3 in DNA: TGTGCCAGCAGTGCTTCAGGAGGGACGGCGTACTTC.

V usage is TRBV24-1 and J usage is TRBJ2-7; TRBD1 aligns across 8 bases. V lost 3 bases, J lost 6 bases, and 3 bases stayed unmatched. This CDR3 has 13 amino acids. CDR1 and CDR2 (germline): KGHDR, SFDVKD. The CDR3 DNA follows: TGTGCCACCAGTGATCCAGGGGGCCGCGAGCAGTACTTC. Translated, it gives CATSDPGGREQYF.

This rearrangement joins TRBV29-1 to TRBJ2-1; 13 nucleotides agree with TRBD2. Germline CDR1 is SQVTM and CDR2 is ANQGSEA. J gave up 8 bases and V 4 bases, and 2 bases lay outside the gene matches. This CDR3 has 13 amino acids. CDR3 loop: CSVGTSGSHEQFF. The CDR3, as DNA: TGCAGCGTTGGGACTAGCGGGAGTCATGAGCAGTTCTTC.

The chain employs TRBV24-1 and TRBJ2-5, with 10 bases that match TRBD1. CDR3 size: 16 residues. Germline CDR1 reads KGHDR; CDR2 reads SFDVKD. V gave up 4 bases and J gave up 4 bases; unmatched junction bases: 8. In DNA form, the CDR3 reads TGTGCCACCAGTGACACGCCGGGACAGGGGCTAGAGACCCAGTACTTC. Protein: CATSDTPGQGLETQYF.

The chain carries TRBV6-5 and TRBJ1-3, with 8 bases that match TRBD1. V lost 7 bases and J lost 0; bases outside the gene matches: 5. Germline-derived CDR1 and CDR2 are MNHEY and SVGAGI. The CDR3 is made up of 15 amino acids. CDR3 region: CASKTDRVSGNTIYF. Written as DNA, the CDR3 is TGTGCCAGCAAAACGGACAGGGTCTCTGGAAACACCATATATTTT.

The rearrangement uses TRBV30 and TRBJ1-1, with 7 bases matching TRBD1. The CDR3 spans 16 residues. The trim removed 4 bases at V and 0 bases at J, leaving 11 bases unmatched. In germline, CDR1 is GTSNPN, CDR2 SVGIG (reference sequence). The CDR3, as DNA: TGTGCCTGGAATCTCGGACAGGTAACAATGAACACTGAAGCTTTCTTT. It encodes CAWNLGQVTMNTEAFF.

The table lists this clone with a few counts. V is TRBV7-8 and J is TRBJ1-2, with TRBD1 identical over 9 bases. This CDR3 spans 17 amino acids. V lost 0 bases to trimming and J lost 2 bases; unmatched junction nucleotides: 7. The germline gives CDR1 SGHVS, CDR2 FQNEAQ. The DNA of the CDR3 is TGTGCCAGCAGCTTAGCCGGTGGGACAGGGAGAAACTATGGCTACACCTTC. It yields the protein CASSLAGGTGRNYGYTF. The full variable domain, rest sourced from reference TRBV7-8 and TRBJ1-2, is GAGVSQSPRYKVAKRGQDVALRCDPISGHVSLFWYQQALGQGPEFLTYFQNEAQLDKSGLPSDRFFAERPEGSVSTLKIQRTQQEDSAVYLCASSLAGGTGRNYGYTFGSGTRLTVV.

This rearrangement joins TRBV15 to TRBJ2-5; D unresolved. Germline-derived CDR1 and CDR2 are LNHNV and YYDKDF (reference sequence). The CDR3 runs 12 residues. V was clipped by 5 bases and J by 5 bases, with 9 bases between them. The CDR3 DNA reads TGTGCCACCAGCGTCCGGCGGGAGACCCAGTACTTC. Amino acids: CATSVRRETQYF.